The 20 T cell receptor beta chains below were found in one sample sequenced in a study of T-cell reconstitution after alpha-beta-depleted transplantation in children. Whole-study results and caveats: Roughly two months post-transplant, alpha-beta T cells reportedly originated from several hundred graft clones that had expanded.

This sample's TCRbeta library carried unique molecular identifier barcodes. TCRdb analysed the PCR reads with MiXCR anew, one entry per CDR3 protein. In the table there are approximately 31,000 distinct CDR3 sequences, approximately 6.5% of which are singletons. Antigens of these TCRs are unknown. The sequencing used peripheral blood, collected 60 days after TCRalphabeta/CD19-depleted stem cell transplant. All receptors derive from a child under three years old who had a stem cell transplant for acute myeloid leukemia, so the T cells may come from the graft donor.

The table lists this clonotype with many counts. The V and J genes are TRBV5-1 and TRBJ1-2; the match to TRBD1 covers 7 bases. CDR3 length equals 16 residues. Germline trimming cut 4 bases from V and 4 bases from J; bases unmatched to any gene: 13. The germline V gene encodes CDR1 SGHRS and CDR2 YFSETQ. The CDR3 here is CASSGRDRGPFYGYTF. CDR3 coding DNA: TGCGCCAGCAGCGGCCGGGACAGAGGCCCGTTCTATGGCTACACCTTC.

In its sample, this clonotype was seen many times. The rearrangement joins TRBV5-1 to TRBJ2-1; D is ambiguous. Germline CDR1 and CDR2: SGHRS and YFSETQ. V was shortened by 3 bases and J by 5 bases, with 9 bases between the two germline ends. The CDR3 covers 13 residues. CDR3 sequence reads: CASSSLPNNEQFF. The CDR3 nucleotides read TGCGCCAGCAGCTCGCTCCCTAACAATGAGCAGTTCTTC.

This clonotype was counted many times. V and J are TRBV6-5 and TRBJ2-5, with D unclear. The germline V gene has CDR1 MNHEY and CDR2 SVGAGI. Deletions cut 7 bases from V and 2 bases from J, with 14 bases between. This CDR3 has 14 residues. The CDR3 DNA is TGTGCCAGCAATTCCCGACGGTGGCAAGAGACCCAGTACTTC. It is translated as CASNSRRWQETQYF.

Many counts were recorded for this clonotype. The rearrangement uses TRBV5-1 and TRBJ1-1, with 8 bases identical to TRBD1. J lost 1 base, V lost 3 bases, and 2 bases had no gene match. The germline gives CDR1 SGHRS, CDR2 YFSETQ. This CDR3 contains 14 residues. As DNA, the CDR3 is TGCGCCAGCAGCTGGGACAGGACGAACACTGAAGCTTTCTTT. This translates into CASSWDRTNTEAFF.

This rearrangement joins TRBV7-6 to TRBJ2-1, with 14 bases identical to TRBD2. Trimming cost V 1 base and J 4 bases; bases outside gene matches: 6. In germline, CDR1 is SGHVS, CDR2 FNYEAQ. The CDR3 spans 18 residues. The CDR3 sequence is CASSLGLAGGPGYNEQFF. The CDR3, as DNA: TGTGCCAGCAGCTTAGGACTAGCGGGAGGGCCGGGTTACAATGAGCAGTTCTTC. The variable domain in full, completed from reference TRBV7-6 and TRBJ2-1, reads GAGVSQSPRYKVTKRGQDVALRCDPISGHVSLYWYRQALGQGPEFLTYFNYEAQQDKSGLPNDRFSAERPEGSISTLTIQRTEQRDSAMYRCASSLGLAGGPGYNEQFFGPGTRLTVL.

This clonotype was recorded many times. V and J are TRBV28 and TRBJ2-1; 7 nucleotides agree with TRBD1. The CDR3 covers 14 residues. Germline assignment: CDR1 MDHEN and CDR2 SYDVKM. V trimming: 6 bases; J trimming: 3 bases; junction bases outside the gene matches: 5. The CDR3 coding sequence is TGTGCCAGCAGCCGACAGGGTGTCTACAATGAGCAGTTCTTC. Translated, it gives CASSRQGVYNEQFF.

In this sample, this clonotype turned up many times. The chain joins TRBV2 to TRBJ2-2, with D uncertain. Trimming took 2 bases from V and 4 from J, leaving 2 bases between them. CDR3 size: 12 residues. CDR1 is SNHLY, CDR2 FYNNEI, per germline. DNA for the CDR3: TGTGCCAGCAGTGAATTCACCGGGGAGCTGTTTTTT. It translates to CASSEFTGELFF.

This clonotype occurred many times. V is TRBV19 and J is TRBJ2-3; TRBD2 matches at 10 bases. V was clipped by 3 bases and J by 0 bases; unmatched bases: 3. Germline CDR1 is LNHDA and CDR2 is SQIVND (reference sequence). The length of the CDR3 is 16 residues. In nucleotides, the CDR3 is TGTGCCAGTAGTATTGGACTAGCGGTTAGCACAGATACGCAGTATTTT. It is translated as CASSIGLAVSTDTQYF. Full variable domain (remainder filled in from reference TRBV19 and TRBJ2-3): DGGITQSPKYLFRKEGQNVTLSCEQNLNHDAMYWYRQDPGQGLRLIYYSQIVNDFQKGDIAEGYSVSREKKESFPLTVTSAQKNPTAFYLCASSIGLAVSTDTQYFGPGTRLTVL.

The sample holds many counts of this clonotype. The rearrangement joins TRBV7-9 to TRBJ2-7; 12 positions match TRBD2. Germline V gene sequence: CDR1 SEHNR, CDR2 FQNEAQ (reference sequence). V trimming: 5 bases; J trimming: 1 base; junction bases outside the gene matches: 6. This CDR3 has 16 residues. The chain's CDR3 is CASSPETSGRSYEQYF. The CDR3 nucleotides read TGTGCCAGCAGCCCAGAGACTAGCGGGAGATCCTACGAGCAGTACTTC.

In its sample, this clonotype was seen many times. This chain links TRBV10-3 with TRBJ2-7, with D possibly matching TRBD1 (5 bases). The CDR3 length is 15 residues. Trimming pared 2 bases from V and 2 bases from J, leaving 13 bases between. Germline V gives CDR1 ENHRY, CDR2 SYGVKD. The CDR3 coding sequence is TGTGCCATCAGTGAGCCGGACAAAGGAACCTACGAGCAGTACTTC. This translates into CAISEPDKGTYEQYF.

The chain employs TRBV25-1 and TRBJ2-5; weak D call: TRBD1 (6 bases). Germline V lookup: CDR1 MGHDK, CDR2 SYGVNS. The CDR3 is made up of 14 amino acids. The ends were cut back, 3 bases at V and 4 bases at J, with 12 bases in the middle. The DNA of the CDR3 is TGTGCCAGCAGTGATGCCAGGGGAGCAGAGACCCAGTACTTC. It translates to CASSDARGAETQYF.

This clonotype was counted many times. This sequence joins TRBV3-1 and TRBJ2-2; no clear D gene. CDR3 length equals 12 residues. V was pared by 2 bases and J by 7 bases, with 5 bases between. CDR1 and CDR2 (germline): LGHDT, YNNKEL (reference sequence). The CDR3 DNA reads TGTGCCAGCAGCCAATGGGGCGGGGAGCTGTTTTTT. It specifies CASSQWGGELFF.

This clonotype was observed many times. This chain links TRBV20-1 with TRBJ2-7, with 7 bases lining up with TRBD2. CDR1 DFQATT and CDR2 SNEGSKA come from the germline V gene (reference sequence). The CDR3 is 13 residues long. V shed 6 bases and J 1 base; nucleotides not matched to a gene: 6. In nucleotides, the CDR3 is TGCAGTGCCGGCCGACTAGCATCCTACGAGCAGTACTTC. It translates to CSAGRLASYEQYF.

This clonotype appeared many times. The CDR3 DNA sequence: TGTGCCAGCACCCCGACAGGGGGATCCTACAATGAGCAGTTCTTC. This encodes CASTPTGGSYNEQFF. The genes are TRBV6-1 and TRBJ2-1; TRBD1 aligns across 9 bases. The germline V gene encodes CDR1 MNHNS and CDR2 SASEGT. Unmatched junction bases numbered 5, after V lost 7 bases and J lost 1 base. This CDR3 is built from 15 residues.

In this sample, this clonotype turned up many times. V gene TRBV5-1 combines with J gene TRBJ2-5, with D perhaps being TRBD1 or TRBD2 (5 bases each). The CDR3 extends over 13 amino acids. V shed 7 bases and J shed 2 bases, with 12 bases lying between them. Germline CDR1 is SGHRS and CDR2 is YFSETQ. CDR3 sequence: CASSSGGQETQYF. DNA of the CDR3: TGCGCCAGCTCCTCTGGGGGTCAAGAGACCCAGTACTTC.

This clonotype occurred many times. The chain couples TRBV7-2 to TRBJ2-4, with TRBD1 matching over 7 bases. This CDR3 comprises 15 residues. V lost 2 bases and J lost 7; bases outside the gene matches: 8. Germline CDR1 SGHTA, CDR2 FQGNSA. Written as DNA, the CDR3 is TGTGCCAGCAGCTTAAACAGGGGAGTTAGTAACATTCAGTACTTC. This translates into CASSLNRGVSNIQYF.

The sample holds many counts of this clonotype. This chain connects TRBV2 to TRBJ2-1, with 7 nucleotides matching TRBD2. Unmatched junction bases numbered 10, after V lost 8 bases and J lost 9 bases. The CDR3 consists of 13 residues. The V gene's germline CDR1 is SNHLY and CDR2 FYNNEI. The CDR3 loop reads CASAIQRDGEQFF. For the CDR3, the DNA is TGTGCCAGCGCAATCCAGCGGGACGGTGAGCAGTTCTTC.

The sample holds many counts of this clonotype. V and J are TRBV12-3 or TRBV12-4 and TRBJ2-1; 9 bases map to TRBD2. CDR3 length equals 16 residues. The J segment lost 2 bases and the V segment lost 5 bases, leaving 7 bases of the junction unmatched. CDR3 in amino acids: CASSTTTSGAYNEQFF. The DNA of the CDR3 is TGTGCCAGCAGTACAACGACTAGCGGAGCCTACAATGAGCAGTTCTTC.

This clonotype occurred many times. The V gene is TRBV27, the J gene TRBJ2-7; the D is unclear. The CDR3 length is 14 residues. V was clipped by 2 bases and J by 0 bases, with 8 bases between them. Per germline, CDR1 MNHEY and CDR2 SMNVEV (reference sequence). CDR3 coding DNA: TGTGCCAGCAGTTTAAGGGCTATCTCCTACGAGCAGTACTTC. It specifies CASSLRAISYEQYF.

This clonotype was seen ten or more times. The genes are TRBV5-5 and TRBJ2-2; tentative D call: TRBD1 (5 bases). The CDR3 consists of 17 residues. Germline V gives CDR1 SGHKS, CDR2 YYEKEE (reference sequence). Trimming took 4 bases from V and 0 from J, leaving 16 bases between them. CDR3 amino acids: CASSIQLTRANTGELFF. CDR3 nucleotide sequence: TGTGCCAGCAGCATTCAGCTGACCAGGGCGAACACCGGGGAGCTGTTTTTT.